The rows below give T cell receptor beta chains drawn from one sample of a study of shared clonotypes between healthy human individuals. Assay used: immunoSEQ multiplex PCR; TCRdb lists only in-frame clones, some missing. The data contain about 510,000 clones, 79% of them seen just once; the ten biggest clones take up 10% to 15%. The sample was PBMCs. The receptors come from a woman between 40 and 55 years old in good health. Some clones in this sample may be carry-over from other donors' samples. CDR3s include the opening cysteine and the closing phenylalanine or tryptophan. D genes are given only for firm matches. Some rows mark clone size as missing; the rest say once, few, many or name a class of expanded clone.

v_call	j_call	clone_size	d_call	cdr3_aa	cdr3_nt
TRBV7-9	TRBJ1-4	NA	NA	CASSSTGLYNEKLFF	TGTGCCAGCAGCTCAACGGGACTTTATAATGAAAAACTGTTTTTT
TRBV28	TRBJ2-7	NA	TRBD1	CASRTRGPYEQYF	TGTGCCAGCAGAACCAGGGGGCCCTACGAGCAGTACTTC
TRBV7-8	TRBJ2-6	NA	NA	CASRPGANVLTF	TGTGCCAGCCGACCTGGGGCCAACGTCCTGACTTTC
TRBV2	TRBJ2-7	few	NA	CASSVSYEQYF	TGTGCCAGCAGTGTGTCCTACGAGCAGTACTTC
TRBV5-5	TRBJ1-2	NA	NA	CASSLRILTNGYTF	TGTGCCAGCAGCCTTCGGATCCTAACGAATGGCTACACCTTC
TRBV5-1	TRBJ2-3	NA	TRBD2	CASTPIAGTRADTQYF	TGCGCCAGCACGCCTATAGCGGGGACTAGGGCAGATACGCAGTATTTT
TRBV30	TRBJ2-1	few	TRBD2	CACSTGGYNEQFF	TGTGCCTGTTCGACGGGGGGGTACAATGAGCAGTTCTTC
TRBV19	TRBJ1-5	few	NA	CASSWLGSNQPQHF	TGTGCCAGTAGTTGGTTGGGTAGCAATCAGCCCCAGCATTTT
TRBV5-5	TRBJ1-5	NA	TRBD1	CASSLFEGALTHQPQHF	TGTGCCAGCAGCTTGTTCGAGGGGGCACTAACCCATCAGCCCCAGCATTTT
TRBV27	TRBJ2-3	NA	NA	CASSSDWRYTDTQYF	TGTGCCAGCAGTTCCGACTGGCGGTACACAGATACGCAGTATTTT
TRBV15	TRBJ2-2	NA	TRBD1	CATSRVLTGSHTGELFF	TGTGCCACCAGCAGAGTTTTGACAGGGTCCCACACCGGGGAGCTGTTTTTT
TRBV4-3	TRBJ2-7	NA	NA	CASSQGQRGSYEQYF	TGCGCCAGCAGCCAAGGGCAAAGGGGTTCCTACGAGCAGTACTTC
TRBV7-3	TRBJ2-1	NA	TRBD1	CASSPTGIHEQFF	TGTGCCAGCAGCCCGACAGGGATCCATGAGCAGTTCTTC
TRBV30	TRBJ2-7	once	NA	CAWSWGAHEQYF	TGTGCCTGGAGTTGGGGAGCCCACGAGCAGTACTTC
TRBV27	TRBJ2-1	NA	TRBD2	CASSPLRILAGRRRNEQFF	TGTGCCAGCAGCCCTCTCCGAATTCTAGCGGGACGTCGCCGGAATGAGCAGTTCTTC
TRBV11-2	TRBJ1-6	NA	NA	CASSSTGIYSPLHF	TGTGCCAGCAGCTCAACAGGGATTTATTCACCCCTCCACTTT
TRBV6-1	TRBJ2-1	many	TRBD2	CASSDTGLAGRGNEQFF	TGTGCCAGCAGTGACACCGGACTAGCGGGGCGGGGCAATGAGCAGTTCTTC
TRBV6-1	TRBJ2-2	NA	TRBD2	CASGGGINTGELFF	TGTGCCAGCGGCGGGGGGATTAACACCGGGGAGCTGTTTTTT
TRBV28	TRBJ2-7	NA	NA	CASRDTTNYEQYF	TGTGCCAGCAGGGACACGACGAACTACGAGCAGTACTTC
TRBV11-2	TRBJ2-7	NA	NA	CASSSPQVVILGEQYF	TGTGCCAGCAGCTCCCCCCAGGTAGTTATTCTGGGCGAGCAGTACTTC
TRBV29-1	TRBJ2-1	NA	TRBD2	CSVLGGLAGDVEQFF	TGCAGCGTTCTAGGAGGACTAGCGGGAGATGTTGAGCAGTTCTTC
TRBV30	TRBJ1-3	NA	NA	CAWSTGQGNTIYF	TGTGCCTGGAGCACCGGACAGGGAAACACCATATATTTT
TRBV2	TRBJ1-1	NA	NA	CASSDPTGKPEAFF	TGTGCCAGCAGTGACCCGACGGGGAAGCCTGAAGCTTTCTTT
TRBV2	TRBJ2-3	NA	NA	CASSEGGGTDTQYF	TGTGCCAGCAGTGAAGGGGGGGGCACAGATACGCAGTATTTT
TRBV6-5	TRBJ1-3	NA	NA	CASRGSGNTIYF	TGTGCCAGCAGGGGCTCTGGAAACACCATATATTTT
TRBV10-3	TRBJ2-7	NA	TRBD2	CATGTSGTSYEQYF	TGTGCCACCGGGACTAGCGGGACCTCCTACGAGCAGTACTTC
TRBV5-5	TRBJ2-5	NA	TRBD1	CASSPGGGETQYF	TGTGCCAGCAGCCCAGGGGGCGGGGAGACCCAGTACTTC
TRBV2	TRBJ2-1	once	NA	CASSEGVGDEQFF	TGTGCCAGCAGTGAAGGGGTAGGGGATGAGCAGTTCTTC
TRBV6-1	TRBJ2-1	NA	TRBD1	CAATDRTVLRDEQFF	TGTGCCGCGACGGACAGGACAGTCCTTCGGGATGAGCAGTTCTTC
TRBV10-1	TRBJ2-5	NA	TRBD2	CASSESGGSAETQYF	TGCGCCAGCAGTGAGTCTGGCGGGAGCGCGGAGACCCAGTACTTC
TRBV6-1	TRBJ2-5	NA	NA	CASSETGLEEETQYF	TGTGCCAGCAGTGAAACCGGATTGGAAGAGGAGACCCAGTACTTC
TRBV2	TRBJ2-3	NA	TRBD2	CASTRGLAFSDTQYF	TGTGCCAGCACCCGAGGACTAGCCTTTTCGGATACGCAGTATTTT
TRBV4-1	TRBJ1-5	NA	TRBD1	CASSQGDRGDSNQPQHF	TGCGCCAGCAGCCAGGGCGACAGGGGGGATAGCAATCAGCCCCAGCATTTT
TRBV27	TRBJ1-2	NA	NA	CASSLAGVEGYTF	TGTGCCAGCAGTTTAGCGGGGGTCGAGGGCTACACCTTC
TRBV6-6	TRBJ1-2	NA	NA	CASNRNREGYTF	TGTGCCAGCAATCGTAACCGGGAAGGCTACACCTTC
TRBV4-2	TRBJ1-4	NA	NA	CASSQDKGPVGKSATNEKLFF	TGTGCCAGCAGCCAAGATAAGGGCCCGGTGGGGAAATCTGCAACTAATGAAAAACTGTTTTTT
TRBV11-3	TRBJ2-1	once	TRBD2	CASSLGTSGYNEQFF	TGTGCCAGCAGCCTCGGGACTAGCGGTTACAATGAGCAGTTCTTC
TRBV4-2	TRBJ2-7	NA	TRBD2	CASSQDPASGTYEQYF	TGTGCCAGCAGCCAAGATCCGGCTAGCGGCACCTACGAGCAGTACTTC
TRBV4-1	TRBJ2-5	NA	NA	CASSQGPTSRRGQETQYF	TGCGCCAGCAGCCAAGGTCCTACTAGTCGGAGGGGGCAAGAGACCCAGTACTTC
TRBV4-2	TRBJ2-3	NA	NA	CASSQEGVYGAGNTDTQYF	TGTGCCAGCAGCCAAGAGGGGGTGTACGGCGCAGGGAACACAGATACGCAGTATTTT
TRBV7-2	TRBJ2-3	NA	TRBD2	CASSFGSGGGASTDTQYF	TGTGCCAGCAGCTTTGGTTCAGGCGGGGGGGCTAGCACAGATACGCAGTATTTT
TRBV18	TRBJ2-1	NA	TRBD2	CASSRTTSSSYNEQFF	TGTGCCAGCTCACGAACGACTAGCAGCTCCTACAATGAGCAGTTCTTC
TRBV5-8	TRBJ2-7	NA	TRBD2	CASSHGLAGVVEQYF	TGTGCCAGCAGCCACGGACTAGCGGGAGTCGTAGAGCAGTACTTC
TRBV7-9	TRBJ2-7	NA	NA	CASSLSGTPEQYF	TGTGCCAGCAGCTTGAGTGGTACCCCGGAGCAGTACTTC
TRBV7-8	TRBJ2-1	NA	NA	CASSLRPAGFNNEQFF	TGTGCCAGCAGCTTACGGCCAGCGGGCTTTAACAATGAGCAGTTCTTC
TRBV19	TRBJ2-1	NA	NA	CASSPRDKLRSYNEQFF	TGTGCCAGTAGTCCAAGGGACAAACTCCGTTCCTACAATGAGCAGTTCTTC
TRBV7-2	TRBJ1-2	NA	TRBD1	CASSYRDSTGGYTF	TGTGCCAGCAGCTACCGGGACAGCACGGGCGGCTACACCTTC
TRBV11-2	TRBJ1-2	many	TRBD1	CASSSSRTGKYGYTF	TGTGCCAGCAGCTCATCCAGGACAGGGAAATATGGCTACACCTTC
TRBV15	TRBJ2-1	NA	TRBD2	CATSGGLAGHNEQFF	TGTGCCACCAGCGGGGGACTAGCGGGGCACAATGAGCAGTTCTTC
TRBV4-2	TRBJ2-2	NA	TRBD2	CASSHGASGSMGTGELFF	TGTGCCAGCAGCCATGGAGCTAGCGGGAGTATGGGCACCGGGGAGCTGTTTTTT
TRBV11-2	TRBJ2-2	NA	NA	CASSPIGGLGNTGELFF	TGTGCCAGCAGCCCGATAGGGGGACTGGGAAACACCGGGGAGCTGTTTTTT
TRBV5-1	TRBJ1-2	few	TRBD1	CASSSTGTGKDGYTF	TGCGCCAGCAGCTCCACCGGGACAGGGAAGGATGGCTACACCTTC
TRBV5-1	TRBJ2-5	few	TRBD1	CASSSAGTGRETQYF	TGCGCCAGCAGCTCAGCCGGGACAGGGAGAGAGACCCAGTACTTC
TRBV7-3	TRBJ1-4	once	NA	CASSPDRNIMRGLFF	TGTGCCAGCAGCCCGGACAGAAACATTATGAGAGGACTGTTTTTT
TRBV19	TRBJ2-3	NA	NA	CASSPRSRGGTDTQYF	TGTGCCAGTAGTCCCCGGAGCAGGGGCGGAACAGATACGCAGTATTTT
TRBV6-1	TRBJ2-1	NA	NA	CASSEEGTGYNEQFF	TGTGCCAGCAGTGAAGAAGGGACTGGCTACAATGAGCAGTTCTTC
TRBV15	TRBJ2-2	few	TRBD2	CATSGGLPAAGGELFF	TGTGCCACCTCGGGAGGACTACCAGCGGCGGGCGGGGAGCTGTTTTTT
TRBV30	TRBJ1-6	NA	TRBD1	CAWSGWTGNNSPLHF	TGTGCCTGGAGTGGGTGGACAGGGAATAATTCACCCCTCCACTTT
TRBV19	TRBJ2-7	NA	TRBD2	CASSIALAGGNHEQYF	TGTGCCAGTAGTATAGCCCTAGCGGGAGGGAACCACGAGCAGTACTTC
TRBV11-2	TRBJ2-5	NA	NA	CASSLSGYSSETQYF	TGTGCCAGCAGCTTAAGCGGGTACTCCAGCGAGACCCAGTACTTC